In its sample, the clone carrying this T cell receptor (beta chain) is medium-sized. The CDR3 extends over 12 amino acids. Germline lookup yields CDR1 SGHVS and CDR2 FNYEAQ. V was pared by 5 bases and J by 14 bases, with 8 bases of the junction left unmatched. The data derive from a study of graft-versus-host responses after intestinal transplantation. The overall study: For approximately three years after anti-thymocyte globulin induction, all recipients took tacrolimus and steroids. Study conclusions and caveats: Recipient marrow contained GvH clones, some of which appeared first in ileum or blood.

Responder cells labeled with CFSE (around 200,000) were co-plated with irradiated stimulator cells labeled with violet dye (around 200,000). This table comes from immunoSEQ multiplex PCR, and its TCRdb copy is limited to in-frame clones, with some not included. The sample carries about 15,000 clones, 33% recorded once. The receptor was isolated from a human patient who received an intestinal transplant. This chain connects TRBV7-6 to TRBJ2-1; 8 positions match TRBD2. Sequencing was performed on alloreactive CD4+ T cells from a mixed lymphocyte reaction culture, taken before intestinal transplant. Subset of the sample: CFSE-low proliferating T cells sorted from roughly 6-day pre-transplant mixed lymphocyte reaction (GvH or HvG direction). For the CDR3, the DNA is TGTGCCAGCAGCCTATCAGCGGGAGTCAAGTTCTTC. This translates into CASSLSAGVKFF. The full variable domain, in which reference TRBV7-6 and TRBJ2-1 provide the parts outside the CDR3, is GAGVSQSPRYKVTKRGQDVALRCDPISGHVSLYWYRQALGQGPEFLTYFNYEAQQDKSGLPNDRFSAERPEGSISTLTIQRTEQRDSAMYRCASSLSAGVKFFGPGTRLTVL.